Described below is a single T cell receptor beta chain sequence and its context. The data derive from a study of blood T cell repertoires in COVID-19. Per the germline V gene, CDR1 is MNHEY and CDR2 is SMNVEV (reference sequence). V lost 6 bases, J lost 0 bases, and 11 bases lay in between. The CDR3 spans 15 residues. Assay: immunoSEQ multiplex PCR; the TCRdb copy retains only in-frame clones and omits some. The repertoire holds around 30,000 clones, with roughly 80% as singletons. V and J are TRBV27 and TRBJ1-4; D not resolved. The receptor's source is a human donor in a cohort sampled during active COVID-19. The sequencing sample was made of peripheral blood. The CDR3 DNA reads as TGTGCCAGCAGCCGGGATTTCACAACTAATGAAAAACTGTTTTTT. Translating gives CASSRDFTTNEKLFF.